The clone carrying this T cell receptor beta chain was recorded many times. No antigen is known for it. TCR beta CDR3 sequences were amplified from RNA transcripts. An initial round of RT-PCR targeting the TCR CDR3 relied on the HTBI primer set. TCRdb analysed the multiplex PCR reads with MiXCR anew, one entry per CDR3 protein. This table holds 300,000 to 350,000 distinct CDR3 sequences, roughly 18% found once. Germline values: CDR1 SNHLY, CDR2 FYNNEI. The CDR3 is 15 amino acids. V lost 4 bases to trimming and J lost 7 bases; unmatched junction nucleotides: 10. The sample comes from a study of T cells in Graves' hyperthyroidism and ophthalmopathy. Study conclusions and caveats: Blood also carried most thyroid clonotypes expanded above 0.001.

The authors deemed Graves' hyperthyroidism stable absent ophthalmopathy progression within 18 months. This chain links TRBV2 with TRBJ1-5; 7 bases agree with TRBD1. Specimen: blood. This clonotype was sampled from a woman aged 45-60 years with Graves' hyperthyroidism. The chain's CDR3 is CASSVMRGQGQPQHF. The CDR3 nucleotides read TGTGCCAGCAGTGTTATGAGGGGGCAAGGGCAGCCCCAGCATTTT.